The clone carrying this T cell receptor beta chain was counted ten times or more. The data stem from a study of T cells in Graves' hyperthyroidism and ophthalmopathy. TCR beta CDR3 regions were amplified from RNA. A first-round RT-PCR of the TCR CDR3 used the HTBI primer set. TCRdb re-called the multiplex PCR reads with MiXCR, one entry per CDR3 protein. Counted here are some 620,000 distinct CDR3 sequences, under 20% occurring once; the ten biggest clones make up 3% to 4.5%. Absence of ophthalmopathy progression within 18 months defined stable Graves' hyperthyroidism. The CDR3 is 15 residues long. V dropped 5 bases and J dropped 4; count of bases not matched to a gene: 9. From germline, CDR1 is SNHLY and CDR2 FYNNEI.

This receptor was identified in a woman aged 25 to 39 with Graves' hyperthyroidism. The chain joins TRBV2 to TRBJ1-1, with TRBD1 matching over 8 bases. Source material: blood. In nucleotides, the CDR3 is TGTGCCAGCAGTCCGCCAAGCACAGGGGGCACTGAAGCTTTCTTT. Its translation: CASSPPSTGGTEAFF.